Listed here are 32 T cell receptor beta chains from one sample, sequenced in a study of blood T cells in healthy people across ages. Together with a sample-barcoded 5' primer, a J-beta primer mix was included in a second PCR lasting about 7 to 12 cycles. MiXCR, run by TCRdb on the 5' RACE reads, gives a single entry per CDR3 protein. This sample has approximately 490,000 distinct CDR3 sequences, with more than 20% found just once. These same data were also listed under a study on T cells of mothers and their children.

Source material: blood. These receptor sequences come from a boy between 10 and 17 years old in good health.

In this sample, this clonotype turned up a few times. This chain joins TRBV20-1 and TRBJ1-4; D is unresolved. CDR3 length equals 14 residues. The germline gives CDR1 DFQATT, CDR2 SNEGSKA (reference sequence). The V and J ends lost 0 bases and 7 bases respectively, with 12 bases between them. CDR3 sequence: CSARDQSDTEKLFF. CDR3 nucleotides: TGCAGTGCTAGAGATCAGAGTGATACTGAAAAACTGTTTTTT.

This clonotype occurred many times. This CDR3 reads CASSSFGTGYNEQFF. CDR3 coding DNA: TGTGCCAGCAGTTCTTTCGGGACAGGTTACAATGAGCAGTTCTTC. The genes are TRBV28 and TRBJ2-1; TRBD1 matches 8 bases. Germline V gene lookup returns CDR1 MDHEN and CDR2 SYDVKM. Trimming took 4 bases from V and 4 from J; bases not matched to a gene: 6. The CDR3 spans 15 residues.

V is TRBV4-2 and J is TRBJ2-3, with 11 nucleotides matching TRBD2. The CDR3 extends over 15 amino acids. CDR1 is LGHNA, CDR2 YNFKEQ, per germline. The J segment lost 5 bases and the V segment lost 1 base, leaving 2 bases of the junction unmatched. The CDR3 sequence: CASSQGGTSGDTQYF. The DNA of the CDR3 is TGTGCCAGCAGCCAAGGTGGGACTAGCGGAGATACGCAGTATTTT.

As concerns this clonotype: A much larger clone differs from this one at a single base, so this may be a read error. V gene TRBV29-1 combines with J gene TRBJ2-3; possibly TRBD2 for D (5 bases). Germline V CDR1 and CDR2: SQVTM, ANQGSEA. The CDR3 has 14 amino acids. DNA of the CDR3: TGCAGCGTTGATCGTCTAGCCTCCGCAGATACGCGGTATTTT. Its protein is CSVDRLASADTRYF.

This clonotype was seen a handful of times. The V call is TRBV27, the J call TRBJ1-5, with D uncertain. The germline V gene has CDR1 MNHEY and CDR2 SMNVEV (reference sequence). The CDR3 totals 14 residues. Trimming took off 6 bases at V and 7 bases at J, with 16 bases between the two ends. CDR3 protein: CASRFNGRGQPQHF. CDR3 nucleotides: TGTGCCAGCAGATTCAATGGGAGAGGGCAGCCCCAGCATTTT.

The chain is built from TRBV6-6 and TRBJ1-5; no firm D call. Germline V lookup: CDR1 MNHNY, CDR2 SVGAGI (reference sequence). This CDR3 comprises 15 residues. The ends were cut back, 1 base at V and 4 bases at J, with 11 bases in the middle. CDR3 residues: CASSYWEEPNQPQHF. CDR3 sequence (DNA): TGTGCCAGCAGTTACTGGGAGGAACCGAATCAGCCCCAGCATTTT.

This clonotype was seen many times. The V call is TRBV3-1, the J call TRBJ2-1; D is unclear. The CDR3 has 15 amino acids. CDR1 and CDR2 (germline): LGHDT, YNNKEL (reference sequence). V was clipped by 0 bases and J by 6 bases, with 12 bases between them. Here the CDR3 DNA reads TGTGCCAGCAGCCAAGAATCGGCCACTCCCAATGAGCAGTTCTTC. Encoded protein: CASSQESATPNEQFF.

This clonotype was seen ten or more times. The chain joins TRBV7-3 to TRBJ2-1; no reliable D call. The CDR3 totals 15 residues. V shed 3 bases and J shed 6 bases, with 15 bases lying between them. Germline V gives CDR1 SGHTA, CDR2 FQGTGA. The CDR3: CASSLSWASRNEQFF. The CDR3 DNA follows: TGTGCCAGCAGCTTGTCGTGGGCTTCCCGCAATGAGCAGTTCTTC.

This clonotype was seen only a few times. The CDR3 DNA sequence: TGTGCCATCAGTCATTCCCGGGGCGAGCAGTACTTC. The encoded protein is CAISHSRGEQYF. This chain joins TRBV10-3 and TRBJ2-7; possible D gene TRBD2, 5 bases. V was pared by 5 bases and J by 6 bases, with 11 bases between. Germline V CDR1 and CDR2: ENHRY, SYGVKD. The CDR3 loop spans 12 amino acids.

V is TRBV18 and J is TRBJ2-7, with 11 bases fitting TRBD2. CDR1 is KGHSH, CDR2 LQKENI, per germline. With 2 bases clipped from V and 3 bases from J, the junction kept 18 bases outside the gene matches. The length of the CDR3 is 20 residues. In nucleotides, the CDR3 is TGTGCCAGCTCACCAACGGCGGGTTCTAGCGGGAGGCCCGTTAACTACGAGCAGTACTTC. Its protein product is CASSPTAGSSGRPVNYEQYF. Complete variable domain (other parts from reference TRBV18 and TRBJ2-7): NAGVMQNPRHLVRRRGQEARLRCSPMKGHSHVYWYRQLPEEGLKFMVYLQKENIIDESGMPKERFSAEFPKEGPSILRIQQVVRGDSAAYFCASSPTAGSSGRPVNYEQYFGPGTRLTVT.

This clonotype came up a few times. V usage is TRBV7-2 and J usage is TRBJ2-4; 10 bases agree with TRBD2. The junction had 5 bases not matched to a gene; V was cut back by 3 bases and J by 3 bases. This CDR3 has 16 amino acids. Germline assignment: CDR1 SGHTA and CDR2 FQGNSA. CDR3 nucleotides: TGTGCCAGCAGCTTCTTAGCGGGGGGTGACAAAAACATTCAGTACTTC. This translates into CASSFLAGGDKNIQYF.

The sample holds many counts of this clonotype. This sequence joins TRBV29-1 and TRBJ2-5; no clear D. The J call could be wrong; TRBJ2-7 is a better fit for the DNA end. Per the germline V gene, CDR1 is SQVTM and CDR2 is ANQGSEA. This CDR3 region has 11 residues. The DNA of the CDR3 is TGCAGCGTTATGTCAAGCTACGAGCAGTACTTC. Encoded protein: CSVMSSYEQYF.

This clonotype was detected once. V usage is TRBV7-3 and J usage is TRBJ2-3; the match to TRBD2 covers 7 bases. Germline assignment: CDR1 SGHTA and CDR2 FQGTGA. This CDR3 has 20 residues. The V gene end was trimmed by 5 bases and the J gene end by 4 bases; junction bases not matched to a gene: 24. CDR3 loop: CASSPRGELVLRPRSDTQYF. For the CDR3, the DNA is TGTGCCAGCAGCCCACGGGGGGAACTCGTACTTCGGCCCAGGTCAGATACGCAGTATTTT. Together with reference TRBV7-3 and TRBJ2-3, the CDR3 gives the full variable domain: GAGVSQTPSNKVTEKGKYVELRCDPISGHTALYWYRQSLGQGPEFLIYFQGTGAADDSGLPNDRFFAVRPEGSVSTLKIQRTERGDSAVYLCASSPRGELVLRPRSDTQYFGPGTRLTVL.

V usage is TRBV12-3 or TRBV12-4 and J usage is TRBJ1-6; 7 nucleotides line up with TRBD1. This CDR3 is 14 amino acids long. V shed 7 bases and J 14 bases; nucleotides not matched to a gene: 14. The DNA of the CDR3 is TGTGCCAGCAATTGGGGGGCAGGGGGAGTCACCCTCCACTTT. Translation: CASNWGAGGVTLHF.

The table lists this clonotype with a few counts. The CDR3 DNA is TGTGCCAGCAGCTGGCAGACTAGCGGGATGACAGATACGCAGTATTTT. Translated: CASSWQTSGMTDTQYF. The chain uses TRBV5-6 and TRBJ2-3; 11 bases are a match to TRBD2. Per the germline V gene, CDR1 is SGHDT and CDR2 is YYEEEE. After removal of 3 bases from V and 3 bases from J, the junction contained 6 bases not matched to a gene. The CDR3 totals 16 residues.

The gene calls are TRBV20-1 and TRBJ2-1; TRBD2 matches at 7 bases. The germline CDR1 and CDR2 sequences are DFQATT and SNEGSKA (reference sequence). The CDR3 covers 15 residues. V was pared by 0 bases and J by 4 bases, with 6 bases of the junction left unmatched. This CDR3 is CSARDLASGYNEQFF. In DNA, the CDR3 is TGCAGTGCTAGAGATCTCGCTAGCGGATACAATGAGCAGTTCTTC.

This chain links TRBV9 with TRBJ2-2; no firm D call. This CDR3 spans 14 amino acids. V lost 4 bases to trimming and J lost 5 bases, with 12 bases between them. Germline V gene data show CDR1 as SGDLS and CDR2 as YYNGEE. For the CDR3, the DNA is TGTGCCAGCAGCCCCCTCCCAGGAACCGGGGAGCTGTTTTTT. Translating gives CASSPLPGTGELFF.

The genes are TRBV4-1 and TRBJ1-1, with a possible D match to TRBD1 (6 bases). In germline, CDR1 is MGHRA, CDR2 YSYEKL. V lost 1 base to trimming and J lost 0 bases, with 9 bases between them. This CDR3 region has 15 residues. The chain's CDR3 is CASSQGTAMNTEAFF. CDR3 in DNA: TGCGCCAGCAGCCAAGGGACAGCCATGAACACTGAAGCTTTCTTT.

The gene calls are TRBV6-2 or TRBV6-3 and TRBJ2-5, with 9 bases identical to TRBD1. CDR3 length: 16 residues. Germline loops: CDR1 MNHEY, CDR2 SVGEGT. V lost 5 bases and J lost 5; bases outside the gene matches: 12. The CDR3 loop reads CASSTRDREISETQYF. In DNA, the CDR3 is TGTGCCAGCAGTACCCGGGACAGGGAGATTAGTGAGACCCAGTACTTC.

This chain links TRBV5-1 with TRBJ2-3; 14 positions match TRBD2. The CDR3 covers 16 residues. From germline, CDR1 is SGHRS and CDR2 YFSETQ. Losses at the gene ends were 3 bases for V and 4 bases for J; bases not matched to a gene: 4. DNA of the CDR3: TGCGCCAGCAGCTCCGGACTAGCGGGGGGAGCAGATACGCAGTATTTT. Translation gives CASSSGLAGGADTQYF.

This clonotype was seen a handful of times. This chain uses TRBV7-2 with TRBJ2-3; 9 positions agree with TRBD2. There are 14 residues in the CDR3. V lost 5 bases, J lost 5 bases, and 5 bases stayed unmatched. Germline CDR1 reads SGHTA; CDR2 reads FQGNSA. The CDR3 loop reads CASSQVAGVDTQYF. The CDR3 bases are TGTGCCAGCAGCCAAGTAGCGGGGGTAGATACGCAGTATTTT.

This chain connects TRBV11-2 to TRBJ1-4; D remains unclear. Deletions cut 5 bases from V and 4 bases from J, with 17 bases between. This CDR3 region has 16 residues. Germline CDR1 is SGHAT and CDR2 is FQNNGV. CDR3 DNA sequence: TGTGCCAGCAGCCCCGAAAAGTTGGCTATTAATGAAAAACTGTTTTTT. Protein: CASSPEKLAINEKLFF. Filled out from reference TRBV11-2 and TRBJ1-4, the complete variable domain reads EAGVAQSPRYKIIEKRQSVAFWCNPISGHATLYWYQQILGQGPKLLIQFQNNGVVDDSQLPKDRFSAERLKGVDSTLKIQPAKLEDSAVYLCASSPEKLAINEKLFFGSGTQLSVL.

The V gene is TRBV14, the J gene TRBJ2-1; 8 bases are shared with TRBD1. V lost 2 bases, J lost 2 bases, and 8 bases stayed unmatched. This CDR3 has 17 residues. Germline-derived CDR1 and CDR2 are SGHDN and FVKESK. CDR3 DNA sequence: TGTGCCAGCAGCCAATTCCTTGGACAGGGTCCCTACAATGAGCAGTTCTTC. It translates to CASSQFLGQGPYNEQFF.

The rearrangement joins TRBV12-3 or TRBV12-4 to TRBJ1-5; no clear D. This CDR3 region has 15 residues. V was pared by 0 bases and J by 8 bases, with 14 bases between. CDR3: CASSLAPGDREPQHF. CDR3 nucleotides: TGTGCCAGCAGTTTAGCCCCCGGGGATCGAGAGCCCCAGCATTTT.

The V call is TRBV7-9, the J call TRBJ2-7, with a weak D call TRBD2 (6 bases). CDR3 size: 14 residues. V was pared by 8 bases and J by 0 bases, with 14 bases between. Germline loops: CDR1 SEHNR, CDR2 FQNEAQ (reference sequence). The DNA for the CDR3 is TGTGCCAGCCAAATGGGACTGAGCTCCTACGAGCAGTACTTC. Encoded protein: CASQMGLSSYEQYF. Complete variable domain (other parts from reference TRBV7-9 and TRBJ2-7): DTGVSQNPRHKITKRGQNVTFRCDPISEHNRLYWYRQTLGQGPEFLTYFQNEAQLEKSRLLSDRFSAERPKGSFSTLEIQRTEQGDSAMYLCASQMGLSSYEQYFGPGTRLTVT.

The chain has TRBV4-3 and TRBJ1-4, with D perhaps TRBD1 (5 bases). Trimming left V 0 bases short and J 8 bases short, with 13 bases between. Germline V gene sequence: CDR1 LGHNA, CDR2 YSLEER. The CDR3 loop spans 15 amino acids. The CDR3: CASSQDRGGEEKLFF. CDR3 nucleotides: TGCGCCAGCAGCCAAGATCGGGGGGGGGAGGAAAAACTGTTTTTT.

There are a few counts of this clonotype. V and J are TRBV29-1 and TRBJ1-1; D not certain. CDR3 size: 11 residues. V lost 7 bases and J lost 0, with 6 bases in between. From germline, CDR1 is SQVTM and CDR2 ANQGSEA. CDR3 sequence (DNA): TGCAGCGCTGTGATGAACACTGAAGCTTTCTTT. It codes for CSAVMNTEAFF.

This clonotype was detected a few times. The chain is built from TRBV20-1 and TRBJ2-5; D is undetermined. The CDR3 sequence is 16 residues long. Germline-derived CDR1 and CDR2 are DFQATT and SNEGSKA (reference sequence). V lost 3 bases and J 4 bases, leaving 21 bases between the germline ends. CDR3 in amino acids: CSASFLEVRSGETQYF. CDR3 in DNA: TGCAGTGCTAGCTTCCTAGAAGTCCGGAGTGGAGAGACCCAGTACTTC.

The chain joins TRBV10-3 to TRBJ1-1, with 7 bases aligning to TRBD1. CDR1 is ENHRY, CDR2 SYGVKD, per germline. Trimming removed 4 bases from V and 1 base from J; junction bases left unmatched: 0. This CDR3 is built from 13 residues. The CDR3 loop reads CAISGDRNTEAFF. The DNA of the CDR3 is TGTGCCATCAGTGGGGACAGGAACACTGAAGCTTTCTTT.

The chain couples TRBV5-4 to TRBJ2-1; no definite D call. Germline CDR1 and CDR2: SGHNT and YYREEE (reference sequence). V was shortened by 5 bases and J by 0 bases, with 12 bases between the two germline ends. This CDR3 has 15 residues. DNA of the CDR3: TGTGCCAGCAGAATATCTGGAAGCTCCTACAATGAGCAGTTCTTC. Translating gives CASRISGSSYNEQFF. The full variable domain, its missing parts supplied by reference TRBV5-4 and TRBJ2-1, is ETGVTQSPTHLIKTRGQQVTLRCSSQSGHNTVSWYQQALGQGPQFIFQYYREEENGRGNFPPRFSGLQFPNYSSELNVNALELDDSALYLCASRISGSSYNEQFFGPGTRLTVL.

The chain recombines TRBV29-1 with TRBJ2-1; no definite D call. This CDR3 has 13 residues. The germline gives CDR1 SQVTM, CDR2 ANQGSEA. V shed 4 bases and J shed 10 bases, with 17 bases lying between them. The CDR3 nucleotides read TGCAGCGTTGTCCGTCCAAACGTGGGGGAGCAGTTCTTC. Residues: CSVVRPNVGEQFF.

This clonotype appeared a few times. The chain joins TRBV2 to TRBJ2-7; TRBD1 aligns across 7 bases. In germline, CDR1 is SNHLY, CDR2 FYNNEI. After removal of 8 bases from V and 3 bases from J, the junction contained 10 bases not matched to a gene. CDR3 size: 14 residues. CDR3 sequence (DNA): TGTGCCAGCCTAGACAGGGTCAGAAGCTACGAGCAGTACTTC. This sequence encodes CASLDRVRSYEQYF.